The present T cell receptor (beta chain) was sequenced within a study of shared clonotypes between healthy human individuals. Study-level points and caveats: Non-shared clonotypes had lower generation probabilities than clonotypes shared by all four sorted-subset donors.

The CDR3 extends over 14 amino acids. Trimming shortened V by 4 bases and J by 2 bases, and 11 bases separated the two germline ends. CDR1 and CDR2 (germline): SGHRS, YFSETQ. Clones were read by immunoSEQ multiplex PCR, and TCRdb kept only the in-frame ones, dropping some. The sample lists around 1.9 million clones; around 93% were seen once. Terminally differentiated effector memory CD45RA+ cells were left out of the naive CD8 fraction, which was CD45RO-negative and positively selected for CCR7. In regard to this clone: Its target is unknown.

The gene calls are TRBV5-1 and TRBJ2-3; tentatively, D is TRBD1 (5 bases). Sequenced: naive CD8+ T cells from PBMCs. The TCR sequence derives from a man in his late teens or twenties in good health. Some clones in this sample may be carry-over from other donors' samples. CDR3 amino acids: CASSPWTYTDTQYF. CDR3 nucleotide sequence: TGCGCCAGCAGCCCCTGGACATACACAGATACGCAGTATTTT.